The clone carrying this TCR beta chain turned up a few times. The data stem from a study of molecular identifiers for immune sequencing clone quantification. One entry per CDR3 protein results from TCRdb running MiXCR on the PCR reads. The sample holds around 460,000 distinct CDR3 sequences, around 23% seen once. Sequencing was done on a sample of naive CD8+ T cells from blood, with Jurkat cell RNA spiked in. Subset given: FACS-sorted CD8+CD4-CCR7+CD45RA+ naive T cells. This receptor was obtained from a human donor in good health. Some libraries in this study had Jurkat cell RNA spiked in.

CDR3 amino acids: CASSLFSGGAWEQFF. CDR3 nucleotide sequence: TGCGCCAGCAGCCTATTTAGCGGGGGGGCCTGGGAGCAGTTCTTC. This chain uses TRBV4-1 with TRBJ2-1; 11 nucleotides line up with TRBD2. Trimming removed 4 bases from V and 10 bases from J; junction bases left unmatched: 9. The CDR3 extends over 15 amino acids. CDR1 and CDR2 from the germline V gene are MGHRA and YSYEKL.